This T cell receptor beta chain was sequenced during a study of early T cells in non-severe SARS-CoV-2 infection. Whole-study results and caveats: There was a bias toward anti-spike CD8 responses in VDJdb matching, which missed private and CD4 specificities.

Attached unique molecular identifiers marked individual cDNA molecules. TCRdb passed the 5' RACE reads through MiXCR, listing each CDR3 protein once. The table has about 58,000 distinct CDR3 sequences, roughly 13% seen once. This clonotype was found once. Its antigen is unidentified. The CDR3 consists of 14 residues. Trimming removed 6 bases from V and 6 bases from J, with 17 bases in between. The germline gives CDR1 SNHLY, CDR2 FYNNEI. Material for sequencing was whole blood. This TCR came from an adult who was a healthcare worker with PCR-confirmed SARS-CoV-2 infection or an uninfected control (not recorded which). The chain has TRBV2 and TRBJ1-2; the D is unclear. CDR3 DNA sequence: TGTGCCAGCAGCCCGGGAGAGGGTTGGAATGGCTACACCTTC. This encodes CASSPGEGWNGYTF.